This record concerns one T cell receptor (beta chain) sequence. The source of the sample is a study of T-cell reconstitution after alpha-beta-depleted transplantation in children. Trimming took 0 bases from V and 0 from J, leaving 8 bases between them. The germline gives CDR1 SGDLS, CDR2 YYNGEE. The CDR3 loop spans 15 amino acids. The TCRbeta library incorporated unique molecular identifiers. TCRdb re-analysed the PCR reads in MiXCR, keeping a single row per CDR3 protein. The sample holds hundreds of thousands of distinct CDR3 sequences, roughly 13% seen once. The V gene is TRBV9, the J gene TRBJ2-3; no definite D call. This specimen consisted of PBMCs, obtained before TCRalphabeta/CD19-depleted stem cell transplant. This clonotype was obtained from a girl aged 2 to 9 with congenital amegakaryocytic thrombocytopenia, due to receive a stem cell transplant. The DNA of the CDR3 is TGTGCCAGCAGCGTAGGGCTTGTTAGCACAGATACGCAGTATTTT. It translates to CASSVGLVSTDTQYF.